What follows are 4 T cell receptor beta chains derived from one specimen sequenced in a study of blood T cell repertoires in COVID-19. The repertoire was sequenced with immunoSEQ multiplex PCR; TCRdb's copy has only in-frame clones and lacks some. The data show about 250,000 clones, approximately 90% seen once. The sample taken for sequencing was PBMCs or T cells enriched from blood (not recorded which). The source is a man in his forties who had recovered from COVID-19.

Only a few counts were recorded for this clone. This chain joins TRBV12-3 or TRBV12-4 and TRBJ2-7; perhaps TRBD2 as D (6 bases). V was clipped by 1 base and J by 6 bases, with 10 bases between them. This CDR3 is 13 amino acids long. DNA for the CDR3: TGTGCCAGCAGTTTAGTTGTGGGAGGCGAGCAGTACTTC. Protein sequence: CASSLVVGGEQYF.

The J gene is TRBJ2-2, the V gene TRBV30, with 7 bases that match TRBD2. This CDR3 region has 16 residues. V shed 2 bases and J 1 base; nucleotides not matched to a gene: 7. In germline, CDR1 is GTSNPN, CDR2 SVGIG (reference sequence). Here the CDR3 reads CAWSPFSGGNTGELFF. The CDR3 DNA is TGTGCCTGGAGTCCTTTCTCGGGGGGGAACACCGGGGAGCTGTTTTTT.

This chain links TRBV6-5 with TRBJ2-5, with D maybe TRBD2 (5 bases). Germline V gives CDR1 MNHEY, CDR2 SVGAGI. Trimming removed 0 bases from V and 1 base from J, with 6 bases in between. This CDR3 is built from 14 residues. The CDR3 DNA is TGTGCCAGCAGTTACTCGCGGGTCCAAGAGACCCAGTACTTC. It codes for CASSYSRVQETQYF.

The chain links TRBV29-1 to TRBJ2-4, with D unresolved. CDR1 is SQVTM and CDR2 is ANQGSEA in the germline V gene. The CDR3 length is 14 residues. V lost 0 bases, J lost 0 bases, and 6 bases lay in between. The CDR3 here is CSVEDYRAKNIQYF. The CDR3 DNA is TGCAGCGTTGAAGACTATAGAGCCAAAAACATTCAGTACTTC.